This is a list of T cell receptor beta chains from one sample in a study of blood T cells in healthy people across ages. Each CDR3 protein gets one entry after TCRdb re-called the 5' RACE reads with MiXCR. The sample yields 1.6 million or so distinct CDR3 sequences, about 35% seen once. The specimen was blood. The receptor set was obtained from a woman under 40 in good health. Both conserved end residues are part of each CDR3. The D gene is left open where the match is weak. Clone size appears in some rows only: once, few, many, or a class for an expanded clone.

v_gene: TRBV5-1
d_gene: .
j_gene: TRBJ2-7
abundance: few
CDR3aa: CASSSTHQYEQYF
CDR3nt: TGCGCCAGCAGCAGTACCCACCAGTACGAGCAGTACTTC

v_gene: TRBV30
d_gene: TRBD2
j_gene: TRBJ2-5
abundance: .
CDR3aa: CAWSSSGETQYF
CDR3nt: TGTGCCTGGAGTTCTAGCGGAGAGACCCAGTACTTC

v_gene: TRBV7-2
d_gene: .
j_gene: TRBJ1-2
abundance: .
CDR3aa: CASSLEGRQLSGYTF
CDR3nt: TGTGCCAGCAGCTTAGAGGGGCGACAGCTCTCTGGCTACACCTTC

v_gene: TRBV6-5
d_gene: TRBD1
j_gene: TRBJ1-2
abundance: few
CDR3aa: CASGRGPGYGYTF
CDR3nt: TGTGCCAGCGGCAGGGGGCCTGGCTATGGCTACACCTTC

v_gene: TRBV7-2
d_gene: .
j_gene: TRBJ2-2
abundance: .
CDR3aa: CALRGGSNTGELFF
CDR3nt: TGTGCCTTGCGTGGCGGTTCGAACACCGGGGAGCTGTTTTTT

v_gene: TRBV13
d_gene: .
j_gene: TRBJ2-3
abundance: .
CDR3aa: CASRPQGFDTQYF
CDR3nt: TGTGCCAGCAGACCCCAGGGGTTCGATACGCAGTATTTT

v_gene: TRBV27
d_gene: .
j_gene: TRBJ2-5
abundance: .
CDR3aa: CASSSSPGPPETQYF
CDR3nt: TGTGCCAGCAGTTCCTCACCCGGCCCGCCAGAGACCCAGTACTTC

v_gene: TRBV24-1
d_gene: TRBD1
j_gene: TRBJ2-7
abundance: .
CDR3aa: CATSRTGSDNEQYF
CDR3nt: TGTGCCACCAGTCGGACAGGGAGCGACAACGAGCAGTACTTC

v_gene: TRBV6-6
d_gene: .
j_gene: TRBJ1-6
abundance: few
CDR3aa: CASSPPPEGTSPLHF
CDR3nt: TGTGCCAGCAGTCCGCCCCCGGAGGGCACGTCACCCCTCCACTTT

v_gene: TRBV28
d_gene: .
j_gene: TRBJ2-2
abundance: .
CDR3aa: CASSLVGYTGELFF
CDR3nt: TGTGCCAGTTCCCTAGTGGGGTACACCGGGGAGCTGTTTTTT

v_gene: TRBV30
d_gene: .
j_gene: TRBJ2-4
abundance: .
CDR3aa: CAWSVQGSGAYVQYF
CDR3nt: TGTGCCTGGAGTGTACAGGGTAGCGGTGCCTACGTGCAGTACTTC

v_gene: TRBV15
d_gene: .
j_gene: TRBJ1-1
abundance: .
CDR3aa: CATSRRGAEAFF
CDR3nt: TGTGCCACCAGCAGAAGGGGGGCTGAAGCTTTCTTT

v_gene: TRBV20-1
d_gene: .
j_gene: TRBJ2-1
abundance: .
CDR3aa: CSTNGAPYNEQFF
CDR3nt: TGCAGTACAAACGGGGCGCCCTACAATGAGCAGTTCTTC

v_gene: TRBV12-3/TRBV12-4
d_gene: TRBD2
j_gene: TRBJ2-3
abundance: .
CDR3aa: CASRALAGESDTQYF
CDR3nt: TGTGCCAGCAGGGCACTAGCGGGAGAGTCAGATACGCAGTATTTT

v_gene: TRBV29-1
d_gene: TRBD2
j_gene: TRBJ2-7
abundance: many
CDR3aa: CSAWDYSYEQYF
CDR3nt: TGCAGCGCCTGGGACTATTCCTACGAGCAGTACTTC

v_gene: TRBV7-2
d_gene: .
j_gene: TRBJ2-3
abundance: .
CDR3aa: CASSRRKDTQYF
CDR3nt: TGTGCCAGCAGCCGCCGGAAGGATACGCAGTATTTT

v_gene: TRBV3-1
d_gene: .
j_gene: TRBJ2-3
abundance: once
CDR3aa: CASSPQSGRSTDTQYF
CDR3nt: TGTGCCAGCAGCCCCCAGAGCGGGCGGAGCACAGATACGCAGTATTTT

v_gene: TRBV27
d_gene: TRBD1
j_gene: TRBJ2-1
abundance: .
CDR3aa: CASSLSWLVTGSYNEQFF
CDR3nt: TGTGCCAGCAGTTTATCATGGTTGGTGACAGGGAGCTACAATGAGCAGTTCTTC

v_gene: TRBV20-1
d_gene: .
j_gene: TRBJ2-4
abundance: many
CDR3aa: CSARVLKNIQYF
CDR3nt: TGCAGTGCTAGGGTTCTTAAAAACATTCAGTACTTC

v_gene: TRBV29-1
d_gene: .
j_gene: TRBJ2-7
abundance: many
CDR3aa: CSYGTGRNEQYF
CDR3nt: TGCAGTTACGGAACAGGGAGGAACGAGCAGTACTTC

v_gene: TRBV12-3/TRBV12-4
d_gene: .
j_gene: TRBJ2-2
abundance: .
CDR3aa: CASRDPNTGELFF
CDR3nt: TGTGCCAGCAGGGACCCGAACACCGGGGAGCTGTTTTTT

v_gene: TRBV9
d_gene: .
j_gene: TRBJ2-4
abundance: few
CDR3aa: CASSVGGGVAKNIQYF
CDR3nt: TGTGCCAGCAGCGTAGGTGGGGGAGTAGCCAAAAACATTCAGTACTTC

v_gene: TRBV4-1
d_gene: .
j_gene: TRBJ2-1
abundance: .
CDR3aa: CASSQEGGRSSYNEQFF
CDR3nt: TGCGCCAGCAGCCAAGAGGGGGGACGGAGCTCCTACAATGAGCAGTTCTTC

v_gene: TRBV10-3
d_gene: .
j_gene: TRBJ1-6
abundance: .
CDR3aa: CASLDVTQGNSPLHF
CDR3nt: TGTGCCAGCCTTGACGTGACACAGGGTAATTCACCCCTCCACTTT

v_gene: TRBV18
d_gene: .
j_gene: TRBJ2-7
abundance: .
CDR3aa: CASSPLGTNEQYF
CDR3nt: TGTGCCAGCTCACCACTCGGGACAAACGAGCAGTACTTC

v_gene: TRBV20-1
d_gene: .
j_gene: TRBJ2-7
abundance: .
CDR3aa: CSASESADGYEQYF
CDR3nt: TGCAGTGCTAGCGAGTCGGCGGACGGCTACGAGCAGTACTTC

v_gene: TRBV2
d_gene: .
j_gene: TRBJ1-5
abundance: .
CDR3aa: CASRRDNQPQHF
CDR3nt: TGTGCCAGCCGGCGAGATAATCAGCCCCAGCATTTT

v_gene: TRBV28
d_gene: TRBD1
j_gene: TRBJ2-2
abundance: .
CDR3aa: CASLRGRDGELFF
CDR3nt: TGTGCCAGCCTTAGGGGGCGCGACGGGGAGCTGTTTTTT

v_gene: TRBV7-9
d_gene: TRBD1
j_gene: TRBJ1-6
abundance: many
CDR3aa: CASSGTGEMAPLHF
CDR3nt: TGTGCCAGCAGCGGGACAGGGGAAATGGCACCCCTCCACTTT

v_gene: TRBV15
d_gene: .
j_gene: TRBJ2-7
abundance: .
CDR3aa: CATFLPAPREQYF
CDR3nt: TGTGCCACCTTTCTACCGGCCCCTCGGGAGCAGTACTTC

v_gene: TRBV6-4
d_gene: TRBD1
j_gene: TRBJ2-1
abundance: .
CDR3aa: CASSDSNRGHNEQFF
CDR3nt: TGTGCCAGCAGTGACTCGAACAGGGGGCATAATGAGCAGTTCTTC

v_gene: TRBV7-9
d_gene: TRBD1
j_gene: TRBJ2-3
abundance: .
CDR3aa: CASSLRDRGSGTQYF
CDR3nt: TGTGCCAGCAGCTTAAGGGACAGGGGGTCAGGTACGCAGTATTTT

v_gene: TRBV4-1
d_gene: TRBD2
j_gene: TRBJ2-5
abundance: .
CDR3aa: CASSPGSGGALETQYF
CDR3nt: TGCGCCAGCAGCCCCGGCAGCGGGGGGGCGCTTGAGACCCAGTACTTC

v_gene: TRBV12-3/TRBV12-4
d_gene: TRBD2
j_gene: TRBJ2-4
abundance: .
CDR3aa: CASSSVNAGGKNIQYF
CDR3nt: TGTGCCAGCAGTTCCGTTAATGCGGGGGGGAAAAACATTCAGTACTTC

v_gene: TRBV29-1
d_gene: .
j_gene: TRBJ2-7
abundance: many
CDR3aa: CSVRPKGGHEQYF
CDR3nt: TGCAGCGTCCGGCCAAAGGGTGGCCACGAGCAGTACTTC

v_gene: TRBV20-1
d_gene: .
j_gene: TRBJ2-1
abundance: .
CDR3aa: CSARDGAGSRNEQFF
CDR3nt: TGCAGTGCTAGAGATGGGGCTGGCTCCCGCAATGAGCAGTTCTTC

v_gene: TRBV6-1
d_gene: .
j_gene: TRBJ2-7
abundance: .
CDR3aa: CASSEVRSGSGHEQYF
CDR3nt: TGTGCCAGCAGTGAAGTAAGATCGGGATCTGGACACGAGCAGTACTTC

v_gene: TRBV6-2/TRBV6-3
d_gene: TRBD1
j_gene: TRBJ1-1
abundance: .
CDR3aa: CVSSYRGLMNTEAFF
CDR3nt: TGTGTCAGCAGTTACAGGGGCCTTATGAACACTGAAGCTTTCTTT